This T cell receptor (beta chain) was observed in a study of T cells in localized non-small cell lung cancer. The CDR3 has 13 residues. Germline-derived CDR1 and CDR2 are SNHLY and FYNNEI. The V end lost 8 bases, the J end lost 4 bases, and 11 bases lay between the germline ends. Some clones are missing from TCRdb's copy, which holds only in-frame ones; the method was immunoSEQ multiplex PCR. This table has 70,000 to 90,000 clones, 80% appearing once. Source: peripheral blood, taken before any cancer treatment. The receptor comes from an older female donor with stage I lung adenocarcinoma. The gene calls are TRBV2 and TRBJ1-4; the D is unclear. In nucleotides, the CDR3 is TGTGCCAGCCAAAAAGATTATAATGAAAAACTGTTTTTT. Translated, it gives CASQKDYNEKLFF. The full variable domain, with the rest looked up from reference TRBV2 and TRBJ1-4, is EPEVTQTPSHQVTQMGQEVILRCVPISNHLYFYWYRQILGQKVEFLVSFYNNEISEKSEIFDDQFSVERPDGSNFTLKIRSTKLEDSAMYFCASQKDYNEKLFFGSGTQLSVL.